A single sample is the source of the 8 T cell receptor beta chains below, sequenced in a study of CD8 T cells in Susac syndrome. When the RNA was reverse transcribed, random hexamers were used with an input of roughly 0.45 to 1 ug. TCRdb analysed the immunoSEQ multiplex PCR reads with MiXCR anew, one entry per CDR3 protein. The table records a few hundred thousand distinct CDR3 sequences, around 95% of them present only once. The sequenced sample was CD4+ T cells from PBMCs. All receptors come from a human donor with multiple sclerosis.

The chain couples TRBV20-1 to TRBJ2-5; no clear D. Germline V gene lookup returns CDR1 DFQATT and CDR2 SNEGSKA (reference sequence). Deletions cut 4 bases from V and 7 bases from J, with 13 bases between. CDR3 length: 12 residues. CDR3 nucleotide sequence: TGCAGTGCTACCCAGAGTCCTGGGACCCAGTACTTC. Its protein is CSATQSPGTQYF.

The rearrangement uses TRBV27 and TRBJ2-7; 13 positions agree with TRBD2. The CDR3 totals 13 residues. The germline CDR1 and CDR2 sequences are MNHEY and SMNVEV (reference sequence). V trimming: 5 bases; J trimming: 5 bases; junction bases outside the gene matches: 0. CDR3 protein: CASSTSGRDEQYF. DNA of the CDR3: TGTGCCAGCAGTACTAGCGGGAGGGACGAGCAGTACTTC.

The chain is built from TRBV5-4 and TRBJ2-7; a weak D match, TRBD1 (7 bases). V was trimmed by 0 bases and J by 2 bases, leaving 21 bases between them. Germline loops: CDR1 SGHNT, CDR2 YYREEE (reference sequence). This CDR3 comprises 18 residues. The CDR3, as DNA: TGTGCCAGCAGCTTGGAAGGTGTCAGGGGGGATTTGGCCTACGAGCAGTACTTC. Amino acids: CASSLEGVRGDLAYEQYF.

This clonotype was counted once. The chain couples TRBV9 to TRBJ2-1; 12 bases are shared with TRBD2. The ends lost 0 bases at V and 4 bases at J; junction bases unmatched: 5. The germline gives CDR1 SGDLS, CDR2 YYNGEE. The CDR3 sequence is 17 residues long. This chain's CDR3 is CASSVELAGGSYNEQFF. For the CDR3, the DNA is TGTGCCAGCAGCGTAGAACTAGCGGGAGGATCTTACAATGAGCAGTTCTTC. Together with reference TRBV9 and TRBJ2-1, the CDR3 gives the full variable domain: DSGVTQTPKHLITATGQRVTLRCSPRSGDLSVYWYQQSLDQGLQFLIQYYNGEERAKGNILERFSAQQFPDLHSELNLSSLELGDSALYFCASSVELAGGSYNEQFFGPGTRLTVL.

The CDR3 loop is CAWSVLGLGAYEQYF. The CDR3 DNA reads as TGTGCCTGGAGTGTACTTGGGTTGGGAGCCTACGAGCAGTACTTC. The chain recombines TRBV30 with TRBJ2-7; maybe TRBD2 (5 bases). This CDR3 is built from 15 residues. Germline V gives CDR1 GTSNPN, CDR2 SVGIG (reference sequence). Trimming stripped 0 bases from V and 2 bases from J, with 14 bases between.

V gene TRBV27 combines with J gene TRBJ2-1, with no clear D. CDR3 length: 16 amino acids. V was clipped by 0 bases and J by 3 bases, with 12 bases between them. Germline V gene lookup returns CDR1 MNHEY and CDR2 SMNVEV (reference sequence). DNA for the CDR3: TGTGCCAGCAGTTTATCGATTCATACTTACTACAATGAGCAGTTCTTC. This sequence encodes CASSLSIHTYYNEQFF.

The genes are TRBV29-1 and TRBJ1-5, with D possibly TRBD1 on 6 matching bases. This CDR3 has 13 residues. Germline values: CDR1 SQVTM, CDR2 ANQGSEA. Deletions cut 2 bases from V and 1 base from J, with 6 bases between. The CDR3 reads CSVEQGSNQPQHF. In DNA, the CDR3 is TGCAGCGTTGAACAGGGGAGCAATCAGCCCCAGCATTTT.

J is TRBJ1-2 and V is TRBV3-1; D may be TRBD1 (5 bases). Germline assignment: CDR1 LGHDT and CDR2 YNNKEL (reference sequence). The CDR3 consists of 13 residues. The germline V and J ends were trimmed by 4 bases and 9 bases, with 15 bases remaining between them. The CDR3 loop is CASSPMRGESYTF. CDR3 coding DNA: TGTGCCAGCAGCCCCATGAGGGGAGAGAGCTACACCTTC. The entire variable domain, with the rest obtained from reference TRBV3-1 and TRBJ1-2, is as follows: DTAVSQTPKYLVTQMGNDKSIKCEQNLGHDTMYWYKQDSKKFLKIMFSYNNKELIINETVPNRFSPKSPDKAHLNLHINSLELGDSAVYFCASSPMRGESYTFGSGTRLTVV.